The subject of this entry is one T cell receptor beta chain. The antigen is undetermined. This CDR3 is 17 amino acids long. With V trimmed by 1 base and J by 0 bases, 3 bases remained unmatched. Germline V gene data show CDR1 as SGHVS and CDR2 as FQNEAQ. These data originate in a study of OX40 agonist ivuxolimab in advanced cancers. Study information: Patients enrolled in dose escalation were diagnosed with hepatocellular carcinoma, melanoma, renal cell or head and neck cancer.

The assay was immunoSEQ multiplex PCR, and TCRdb's table has in-frame clones only and misses some. Of about 42,000 clones in the sample, about 86% are singletons; the top ten hold 20% to 25%. Study outcomes and limitations: Clonal expansion was seen in CD4+ and CD8+ blood T cells by week 6 at 0.1 to 3.0 mg/kg. Some nonresponders additionally presented with little normalized T-cell clonal expansion.

Any history of autoimmune disease or systemic immunosuppression disqualified patients. This rearrangement joins TRBV7-8 to TRBJ1-6; TRBD1 agrees at 7 bases. The source of this sequence is an adult with an advanced solid tumor such as melanoma, head and neck, liver or kidney cancer. The source was CD4+ or CD8+ T cells sorted from blood, collected in a trial of the OX40 agonist ivuxolimab. The CDR3 reads CASSLGGQPSYNSPLHF. CDR3 in DNA: TGTGCCAGCAGCTTAGGGGGACAGCCCTCCTATAATTCACCCCTCCACTTT.